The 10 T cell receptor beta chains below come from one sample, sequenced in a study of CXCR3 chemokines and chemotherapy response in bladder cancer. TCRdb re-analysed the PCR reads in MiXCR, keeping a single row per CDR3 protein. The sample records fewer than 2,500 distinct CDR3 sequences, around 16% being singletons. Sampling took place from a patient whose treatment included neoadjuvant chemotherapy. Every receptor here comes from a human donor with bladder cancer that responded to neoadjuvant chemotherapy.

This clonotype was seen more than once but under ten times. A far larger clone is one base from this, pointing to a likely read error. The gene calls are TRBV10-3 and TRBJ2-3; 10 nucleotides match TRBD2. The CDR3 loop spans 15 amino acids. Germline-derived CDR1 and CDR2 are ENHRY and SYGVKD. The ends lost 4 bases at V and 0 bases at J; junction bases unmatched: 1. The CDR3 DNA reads TGTGCCATCAGTGTAGCGGGGGGTAGCACAGATACGCAGTATTTT. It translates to CAISVAGGSTDTQYF.

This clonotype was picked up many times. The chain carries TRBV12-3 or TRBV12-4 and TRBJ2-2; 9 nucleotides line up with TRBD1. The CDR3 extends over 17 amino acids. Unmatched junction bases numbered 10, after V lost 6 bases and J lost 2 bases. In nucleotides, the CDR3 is TGTGCCAGCAGGAGACAGGGGGAATTCTTAAACACCGGGGAGCTGTTTTTT. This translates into CASRRQGEFLNTGELFF.

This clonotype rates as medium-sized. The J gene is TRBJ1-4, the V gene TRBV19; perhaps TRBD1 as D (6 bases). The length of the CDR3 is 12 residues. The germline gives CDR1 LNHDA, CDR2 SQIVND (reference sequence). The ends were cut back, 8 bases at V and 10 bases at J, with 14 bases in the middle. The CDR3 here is CASVGSRGKLFF. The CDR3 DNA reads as TGTGCCAGTGTAGGGTCCAGGGGAAAACTGTTTTTT.

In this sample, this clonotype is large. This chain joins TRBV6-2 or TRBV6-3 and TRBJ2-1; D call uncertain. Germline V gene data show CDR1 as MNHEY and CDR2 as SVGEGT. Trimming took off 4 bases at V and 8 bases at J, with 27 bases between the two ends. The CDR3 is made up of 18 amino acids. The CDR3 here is CASSSHILRSETRDEQFF. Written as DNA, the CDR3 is TGTGCCAGCAGTTCCCATATTTTGCGGTCCGAAACCCGGGATGAGCAGTTCTTC.

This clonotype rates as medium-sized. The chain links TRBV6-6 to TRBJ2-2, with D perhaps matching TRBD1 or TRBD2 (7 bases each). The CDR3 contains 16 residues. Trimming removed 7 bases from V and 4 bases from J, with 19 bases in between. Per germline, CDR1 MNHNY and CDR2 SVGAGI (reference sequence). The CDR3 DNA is TGTGCCAGCACATACCCGACAGGGAGGGGCACCGGGGAGCTGTTTTTT. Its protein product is CASTYPTGRGTGELFF.

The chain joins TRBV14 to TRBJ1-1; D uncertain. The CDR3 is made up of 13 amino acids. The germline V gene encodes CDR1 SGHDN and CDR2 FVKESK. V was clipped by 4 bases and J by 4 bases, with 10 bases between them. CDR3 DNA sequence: TGTGCCAGCAGCCGGACGGAAGGCACTGAAGCTTTCTTT. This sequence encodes CASSRTEGTEAFF. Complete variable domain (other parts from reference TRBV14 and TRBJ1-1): EAGVTQFPSHSVIEKGQTVTLRCDPISGHDNLYWYRRVMGKEIKFLLHFVKESKQDESGMPNNRFLAERTGGTYSTLKVQPAELEDSGVYFCASSRTEGTEAFFGQGTRLTVV.

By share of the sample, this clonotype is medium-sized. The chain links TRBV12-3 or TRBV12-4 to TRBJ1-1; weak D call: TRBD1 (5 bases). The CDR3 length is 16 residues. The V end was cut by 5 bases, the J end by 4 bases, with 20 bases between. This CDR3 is CASSTGRSLGRTEAFF. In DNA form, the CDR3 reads TGTGCCAGCAGTACGGGACGGAGCCTTGGTCGCACTGAAGCTTTCTTT.

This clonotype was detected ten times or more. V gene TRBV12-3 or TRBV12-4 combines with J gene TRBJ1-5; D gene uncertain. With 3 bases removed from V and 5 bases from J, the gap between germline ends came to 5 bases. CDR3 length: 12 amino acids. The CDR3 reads CASSFGDQPQHF. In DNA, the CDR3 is TGTGCCAGCAGTTTTGGGGATCAGCCCCAGCATTTT.

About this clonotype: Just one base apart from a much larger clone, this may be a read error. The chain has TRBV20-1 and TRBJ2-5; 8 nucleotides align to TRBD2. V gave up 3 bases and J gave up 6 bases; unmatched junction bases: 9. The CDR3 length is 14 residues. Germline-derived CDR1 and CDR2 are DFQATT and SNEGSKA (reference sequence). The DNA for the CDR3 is TGCAGTGCTAGCCAGCGGGAGCGACGACAGACCCAGTACTTC. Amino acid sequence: CSASQRERRQTQYF.

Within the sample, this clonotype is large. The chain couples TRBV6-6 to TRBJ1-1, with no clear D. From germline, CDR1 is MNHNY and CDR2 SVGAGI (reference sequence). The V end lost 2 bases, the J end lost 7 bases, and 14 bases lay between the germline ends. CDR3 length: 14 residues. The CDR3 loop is CASSYDPGLSEAFF. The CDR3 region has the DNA TGTGCCAGCAGTTACGATCCGGGTCTAAGTGAAGCTTTCTTT.